This T cell receptor (beta chain) was captured by sequencing in a study of blood T cell repertoires in COVID-19. Study in general: Collection of acute and convalescent COVID-19 samples took place in the United States, Italy and Spain. T cells, B-cell-depleted T cells, or PBMCs supplied cDNA or gDNA.

Original analysis: Quantification of nucleated cells was approximated via reference gene primer amplification. Profiling relied on immunoSEQ multiplex PCR, and the TCRdb table lists in-frame clones only, not all of them. From that table come the V and J calls and clone size; the DNA was used to work out D and trimming. The sample carries approximately 120,000 clones, almost 80% recorded once. The CDR3 spans 15 residues. Germline assignment: CDR1 SGHVS and CDR2 FNYEAQ. V lost 5 bases to trimming and J lost 1 base, with 11 bases between them. Sequencing was carried out using peripheral blood. The clonotype originates from a human donor in a cohort sampled during active COVID-19. The gene calls are TRBV7-6 and TRBJ2-2; possible D gene TRBD1, 5 bases. The DNA for the CDR3 is TGTGCCAGCAGCCCCGCAGGGCGGAACACCGGGGAGCTGTTTTTT. Translation: CASSPAGRNTGELFF.